The 32 T cell receptor beta chains below come from one sample, sequenced in a study of T-cell reconstitution after alpha-beta-depleted transplantation in children. Preparation of the TCRbeta library was carried out with unique molecular identifiers. MiXCR, run by TCRdb on the PCR reads, gives a single entry per CDR3 protein. This sample has tens of thousands of distinct CDR3 sequences, with roughly 4.9% found just once. This material consisted of PBMCs, mostly from graft donor cells, taken 180 days after TCRalphabeta/CD19-depleted stem cell transplant. These receptors all stem from a boy in the first two years of life who had a stem cell transplant for acute myeloid leukemia, so the T cells may come from the graft donor.

In its sample, this clonotype was seen many times. The V gene is TRBV12-3 or TRBV12-4, the J gene TRBJ1-6, with 10 bases aligning to TRBD1. The CDR3 is made up of 14 amino acids. Germline trimming cut 3 bases from V and 9 bases from J; bases unmatched to any gene: 2. The CDR3 nucleotides read TGTGCCAGCAGTTTTAGGACAGGGGGTTCACCCCTCCACTTT. Translated: CASSFRTGGSPLHF.

The table lists this clonotype with many counts. The chain has TRBV11-2 and TRBJ2-1; tentatively, D is TRBD2 (5 bases). Looked up from germline, CDR1 is SGHAT and CDR2 is FQNNGV. This CDR3 comprises 12 residues. The V and J ends lost 3 bases and 6 bases respectively, with 6 bases between them. The CDR3 loop reads CASSLTINEQFF. CDR3 bases: TGTGCCAGCAGCTTGACTATCAATGAGCAGTTCTTC. The full variable domain, with the rest looked up from reference TRBV11-2 and TRBJ2-1, is EAGVAQSPRYKIIEKRQSVAFWCNPISGHATLYWYQQILGQGPKLLIQFQNNGVVDDSQLPKDRFSAERLKGVDSTLKIQPAKLEDSAVYLCASSLTINEQFFGPGTRLTVL.

This clonotype occurred many times. The DNA of the CDR3 is TGCAGTGCTAGATCTTGGACAGCTCAAGAGACCCAGTACTTC. Amino acid sequence: CSARSWTAQETQYF. The V call is TRBV20-1, the J call TRBJ2-5; D possibly corresponds to TRBD1 (6 bases). Germline assignment: CDR1 DFQATT and CDR2 SNEGSKA (reference sequence). V lost 2 bases to trimming and J lost 2 bases, with 12 bases between them. The CDR3 has 14 residues.

This clonotype was found many times. The chain has TRBV20-1 and TRBJ2-7; D is possibly TRBD1 or TRBD2 (5 bases each). V was trimmed by 0 bases and J by 4 bases, leaving 19 bases between them. CDR3 length equals 16 residues. Germline V gives CDR1 DFQATT, CDR2 SNEGSKA (reference sequence). The CDR3 nucleotides are TGCAGTGCTAGAGACTCTGCAATTTCAGAGGGGTACGAGCAGTACTTC. Amino acids: CSARDSAISEGYEQYF.

This clonotype was detected many times. J is TRBJ2-7 and V is TRBV5-1, with D possibly TRBD2 on 7 matching bases. The V and J ends lost 3 bases and 3 bases respectively, with 16 bases between them. The CDR3 contains 15 residues. CDR1 and CDR2 (germline): SGHRS, YFSETQ. In DNA, the CDR3 is TGCGCCAGCAGCTCCATCGGGGGGCCCATCTACGAGCAGTACTTC. As protein: CASSSIGGPIYEQYF.

At least ten counts were recorded for this clonotype. The chain has TRBV24-1 and TRBJ2-3, with D hard to call. Germline CDR1 KGHDR, CDR2 SFDVKD. The V end was cut by 0 bases, the J end by 4 bases, with 4 bases between. This CDR3 has 13 residues. CDR3: CATSDLGPDTQYF. CDR3 nucleotide sequence: TGTGCCACCAGTGATTTGGGGCCAGATACGCAGTATTTT.

This clonotype was recorded at least ten times. CDR3 region: CSASNAPEQGRDYGYTF. In DNA, the CDR3 is TGCAGTGCTAGTAACGCTCCAGAACAGGGGAGGGACTATGGCTACACCTTC. The chain combines TRBV20-1 with TRBJ1-2, with TRBD1 identical over 7 bases. Germline CDR1 is DFQATT and CDR2 is SNEGSKA (reference sequence). This CDR3 region has 17 residues. With V trimmed by 3 bases and J by 3 bases, 16 bases remained unmatched.

With respect to this clonotype: A much larger clone differs from this one at a single base, so this may be a read error. The chain recombines TRBV30 with TRBJ2-2; no firm D call. Trimming removed 4 bases from V and 4 bases from J, with 7 bases in between. Per germline, CDR1 GTSNPN and CDR2 SVGIG (reference sequence). The CDR3 extends over 12 amino acids. The CDR3 is CAWNMTTGELFF. The CDR3 region has the DNA TGTGCCTGGAACATGACCACCGGGGAGCTGTTTTTT. Full variable domain (remainder filled in from reference TRBV30 and TRBJ2-2): SQTIHQWPATLVQPVGSPLSLECTVEGTSNPNLYWYRQAAGRGLQLLFYSVGIGQISSEVPQNLSASRPQDRQFILSSKKLLLSDSGFYLCAWNMTTGELFFGEGSRLTVL.

This clonotype was detected ten times or more. The CDR3 protein is CSVEGFGVVTDTQYF. CDR3 bases: TGCAGCGTTGAAGGATTTGGGGTGGTCACAGATACGCAGTATTTT. This chain joins TRBV29-1 and TRBJ2-3, with D unresolved. The CDR3 sequence is 15 residues long. CDR1 is SQVTM, CDR2 ANQGSEA, per germline. The V end was cut by 1 base, the J end by 2 bases, with 13 bases between.

This clonotype was counted ten times or more. The chain employs TRBV11-3 and TRBJ2-5, with TRBD2 identical over 13 bases. V shed 5 bases, J shed 2 bases, and the junction held 5 bases outside the gene matches. CDR1 SGHNT and CDR2 YENEEA come from the germline V gene. This CDR3 is built from 16 residues. As DNA, the CDR3 is TGTGCCAGCAGCCCCGAGGGACTAGCGGGGCAAGAGACCCAGTACTTC. This translates into CASSPEGLAGQETQYF.

This clonotype was picked up many times. This chain uses TRBV30 with TRBJ1-2; D unclear. The germline V and J ends were trimmed by 5 bases and 3 bases, with 13 bases remaining between them. This CDR3 contains 13 residues. CDR1 GTSNPN and CDR2 SVGIG come from the germline V gene (reference sequence). Written as DNA, the CDR3 is TGTGCCTGGGAGCTTACGAGGCACTATGGCTACACCTTC. This sequence encodes CAWELTRHYGYTF.

This clonotype appeared many times. The chain has TRBV15 and TRBJ2-2; unclear D gene. The CDR3 extends over 16 amino acids. The V gene's germline CDR1 is LNHNV and CDR2 YYDKDF (reference sequence). With 4 bases removed from V and 2 bases from J, the gap between germline ends came to 14 bases. CDR3 bases: TGTGCCACCAGCATGGGAAGGACCGTTAACACCGGGGAGCTGTTTTTT. Protein product: CATSMGRTVNTGELFF.

This clonotype was counted ten times or more. The chain carries TRBV5-4 and TRBJ2-5, with TRBD1 matching over 7 bases. Germline V gives CDR1 SGHNT, CDR2 YYREEE (reference sequence). This CDR3 has 13 residues. Trimming removed 1 base from V and 5 bases from J; junction bases left unmatched: 2. The DNA of the CDR3 is TGTGCCAGCAGCTTGAGGGGGCGGGAGACCCAGTACTTC. Its protein product is CASSLRGRETQYF.

In this sample, this clonotype turned up many times. V and J are TRBV30 and TRBJ1-1; D is perhaps TRBD1 (5 bases). This CDR3 region has 15 residues. Trimming took 4 bases from V and 3 from J, leaving 18 bases between them. Germline CDR1 reads GTSNPN; CDR2 reads SVGIG (reference sequence). As DNA, the CDR3 is TGTGCCTGGAACACGATGGCGGGGCCGCACACTGAAGCTTTCTTT. This translates into CAWNTMAGPHTEAFF.

This clonotype showed up many times. The chain is built from TRBV10-2 and TRBJ1-1; D is possibly TRBD1 (5 bases). The CDR3 consists of 12 residues. The ends were cut back, 7 bases at V and 8 bases at J, with 14 bases in the middle. CDR1 and CDR2 from the germline V gene are WSHSY and SAAADI. CDR3 DNA: TGCGCCAGCACCCATGGGGGGAAAGAAGCTTTCTTT. It translates to CASTHGGKEAFF.

This clonotype was observed many times. The chain couples TRBV12-3 or TRBV12-4 to TRBJ2-3, with D perhaps matching TRBD2 (6 bases). Trimming shortened V by 8 bases and J by 5 bases, and 14 bases separated the two germline ends. This CDR3 is 13 amino acids long. In DNA form, the CDR3 reads TGTGCCAGCGGAGGGACCCCTTTAGATACGCAGTATTTT. Translating it yields CASGGTPLDTQYF.

At least ten counts were recorded for this clonotype. The chain is built from TRBV7-3 and TRBJ2-3, with 13 bases aligning to TRBD2. Germline V gene data show CDR1 as SGHTA and CDR2 as FQGTGA. J lost 7 bases, V lost 5 bases, and 9 bases had no gene match. The CDR3 has 16 residues. The CDR3 here is CASSPTGTSGAHTQYF. CDR3 coding DNA: TGTGCCAGCAGCCCGACCGGGACTAGCGGGGCGCATACGCAGTATTTT.

Ten or more counts support this clonotype. For the CDR3, the DNA is TGTGCCAGCAGCCCAGCTACTTCCAGCTCCTACGAGCAGTACGTC. The encoded protein is CASSPATSSSYEQYV. This chain connects TRBV5-6 to TRBJ2-7; D remains unclear. Germline values: CDR1 SGHDT, CDR2 YYEEEE. The CDR3 is 15 amino acids. The ends were cut back, 4 bases at V and 0 bases at J, with 14 bases in the middle.

This clonotype has ten or more counts. V gene TRBV24-1 combines with J gene TRBJ2-3; D possibly matches TRBD1 or TRBD2 (7 bases each). CDR3 size: 15 residues. The germline V gene encodes CDR1 KGHDR and CDR2 SFDVKD. V shed 6 bases and J shed 3 bases, with 15 bases lying between them. The CDR3 DNA follows: TGTGCCACCAGTCCCAGGGGGGAGGGGACAGATACGCAGTATTTT. It codes for CATSPRGEGTDTQYF.

This clonotype has a count of ten or more. The J gene is TRBJ1-1, the V gene TRBV4-1; D gene ambiguous. V was clipped by 4 bases and J by 1 base, with 7 bases between them. This CDR3 contains 13 residues. The germline V gene has CDR1 MGHRA and CDR2 YSYEKL. The CDR3 DNA sequence: TGCGCCAGCAGCCGGGGAAGGAACACTGAAGCTTTCTTT. Translating gives CASSRGRNTEAFF.

The chain recombines TRBV7-2 with TRBJ2-2; D gene unclear. This CDR3 contains 12 residues. The V gene lost 5 bases and the J gene lost 6 bases, with 7 bases spanning the gap. CDR1 and CDR2 from the germline V gene are SGHTA and FQGNSA. DNA of the CDR3: TGTGCCAGCAGCCCGCCGGCCGGGGAGCTGTTTTTT. Protein: CASSPPAGELFF.

This sequence joins TRBV15 and TRBJ1-1; D is ambiguous. The germline V gene has CDR1 LNHNV and CDR2 YYDKDF (reference sequence). The V and J ends lost 1 base and 4 bases respectively, with 7 bases between them. This CDR3 comprises 13 residues. Written as DNA, the CDR3 is TGTGCCACCAGCAGAGTCGCAGCCACTGAAGCTTTCTTT. This codes for CATSRVAATEAFF.

This clonotype was counted at least ten times. The V and J genes are TRBV29-1 and TRBJ2-7; 7 bases line up with TRBD1. The length of the CDR3 is 13 residues. Germline assignment: CDR1 SQVTM and CDR2 ANQGSEA. V gave up 1 base and J gave up 3 bases; unmatched junction bases: 3. The CDR3 here is CSVEGDSGYEQYF. For the CDR3, the DNA is TGCAGCGTTGAAGGGGACAGTGGCTACGAGCAGTACTTC.

This clonotype was seen many times. Here the CDR3 reads CASSLASGAQETQYF. As DNA, the CDR3 is TGTGCCAGCAGCTTAGCATCAGGGGCACAAGAGACCCAGTACTTC. This chain joins TRBV11-3 and TRBJ2-5; possibly TRBD1 for D (6 bases). The CDR3 covers 15 residues. Per the germline V gene, CDR1 is SGHNT and CDR2 is YENEEA. Trimming took 1 base from V and 2 from J, leaving 11 bases between them.

This clonotype has ten or more counts. The CDR3 region is CSASGSEETQYF. As DNA, the CDR3 is TGCAGTGCTAGTGGTTCGGAAGAGACCCAGTACTTC. This chain uses TRBV20-1 with TRBJ2-5; D remains ambiguous. CDR1 and CDR2 (germline): DFQATT, SNEGSKA (reference sequence). This CDR3 has 12 residues. The V and J ends lost 3 bases and 3 bases respectively, with 8 bases between them.

At least ten counts were recorded for this clonotype. The gene calls are TRBV20-1 and TRBJ2-5, with TRBD1 matching over 8 bases. Germline CDR1 and CDR2: DFQATT and SNEGSKA (reference sequence). Trimming at V came to 3 bases and at J to 5 bases, leaving 8 bases not matched to a gene. CDR3 length: 14 residues. Here the CDR3 reads CSASATGVMETQYF. CDR3 nucleotide sequence: TGCAGTGCTAGCGCGACAGGGGTGATGGAGACCCAGTACTTC.

This clonotype occurred many times. J is TRBJ2-7 and V is TRBV28; 8 nucleotides align to TRBD1. The CDR3 is 15 residues long. The ends lost 5 bases at V and 2 bases at J; junction bases unmatched: 8. The germline V gene has CDR1 MDHEN and CDR2 SYDVKM. The CDR3 DNA sequence: TGTGCCAGCAGTAGAACGGGACAGGTGGCCTACGAGCAGTACTTC. Translation gives CASSRTGQVAYEQYF.

This clonotype was recorded at least ten times. The V gene is TRBV5-1, the J gene TRBJ2-3; 10 nucleotides match TRBD2. The V segment lost 4 bases and the J segment 0 bases; nucleotides outside the gene matches: 2. CDR1 and CDR2 from the germline V gene are SGHRS and YFSETQ. This CDR3 is built from 15 residues. The CDR3 here is CASSRTSGSTDTQYF. In DNA form, the CDR3 reads TGCGCCAGCAGCAGGACTAGCGGCAGCACAGATACGCAGTATTTT.

This clonotype was seen ten or more times. This chain uses TRBV19 with TRBJ1-1; D gene unclear. The germline V and J ends were trimmed by 2 bases and 6 bases, with 10 bases remaining between them. CDR3 size: 13 residues. Germline assignment: CDR1 LNHDA and CDR2 SQIVND (reference sequence). CDR3 DNA sequence: TGTGCCAGTAGTATACAGGTGGAATCTGAAGCTTTCTTT. Residues: CASSIQVESEAFF.

This clonotype was recorded at least ten times. V gene TRBV20-1 combines with J gene TRBJ2-2; no definite D call. From germline, CDR1 is DFQATT and CDR2 SNEGSKA (reference sequence). The ends were cut back, 3 bases at V and 4 bases at J, with 9 bases in the middle. This CDR3 is built from 13 residues. The CDR3 DNA is TGCAGTGCTAGCACCCCTCCCACCGGGGAGCTGTTTTTT. Translating it yields CSASTPPTGELFF.

Ten or more counts support this clonotype. The chain employs TRBV28 and TRBJ2-7, with D hard to call. Germline V gene lookup returns CDR1 MDHEN and CDR2 SYDVKM. The V gene lost 6 bases and the J gene lost 6 bases, with 15 bases spanning the gap. This CDR3 has 13 amino acids. CDR3 amino acids: CASSLGRTGEQYV. The CDR3 DNA reads TGTGCCAGCAGCCTCGGCCGGACCGGCGAGCAGTACGTC.

This clonotype was recorded many times. J is TRBJ2-3 and V is TRBV6-5; D is perhaps TRBD1 (5 bases). CDR3 length: 16 amino acids. CDR1 and CDR2 (germline): MNHEY, SVGAGI. V lost 0 bases and J lost 3, with 13 bases in between. CDR3 protein: CASSYSIRGLTDTQYF. CDR3 nucleotides: TGTGCCAGCAGTTACTCGATTAGGGGTTTAACAGATACGCAGTATTTT.